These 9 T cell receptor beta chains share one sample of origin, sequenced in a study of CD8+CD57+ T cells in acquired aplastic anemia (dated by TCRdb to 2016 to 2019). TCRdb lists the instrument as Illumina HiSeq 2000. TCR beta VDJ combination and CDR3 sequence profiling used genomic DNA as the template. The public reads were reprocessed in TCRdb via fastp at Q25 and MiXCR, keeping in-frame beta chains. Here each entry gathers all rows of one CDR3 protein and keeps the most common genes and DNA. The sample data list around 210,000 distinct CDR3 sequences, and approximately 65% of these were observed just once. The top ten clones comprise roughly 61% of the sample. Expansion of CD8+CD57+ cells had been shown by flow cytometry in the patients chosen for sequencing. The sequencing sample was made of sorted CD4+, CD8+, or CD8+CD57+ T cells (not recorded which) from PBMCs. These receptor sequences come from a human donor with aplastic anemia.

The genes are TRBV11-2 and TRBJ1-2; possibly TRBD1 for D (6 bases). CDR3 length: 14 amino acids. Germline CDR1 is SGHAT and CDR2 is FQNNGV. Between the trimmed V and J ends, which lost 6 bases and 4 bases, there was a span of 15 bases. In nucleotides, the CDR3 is TGTGCCAGCAGGGGCCCCGGGACAACCTATGGCTACACCTTC. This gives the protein CASRGPGTTYGYTF.

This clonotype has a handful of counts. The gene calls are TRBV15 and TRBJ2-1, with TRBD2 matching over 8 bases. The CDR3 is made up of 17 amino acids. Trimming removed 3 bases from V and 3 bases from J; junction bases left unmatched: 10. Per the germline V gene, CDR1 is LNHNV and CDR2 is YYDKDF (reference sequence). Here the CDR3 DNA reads TGTGCCACCAGCAGCGCACTCGGGGGGGCGGGCTACAATGAGCAGTTCTTC. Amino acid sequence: CATSSALGGAGYNEQFF.

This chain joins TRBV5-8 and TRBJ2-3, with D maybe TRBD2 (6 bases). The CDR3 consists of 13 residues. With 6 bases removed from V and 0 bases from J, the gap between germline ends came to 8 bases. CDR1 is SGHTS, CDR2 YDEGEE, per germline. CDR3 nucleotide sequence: TGTGCCAGCATCAGCGGGAGCACAGATACGCAGTATTTT. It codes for CASISGSTDTQYF. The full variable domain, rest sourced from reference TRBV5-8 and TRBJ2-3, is EAGVTQSPTHLIKTRGQQATLRCSPISGHTSVYWYQQALGLGLQFLLWYDEGEERNRGNFPPRFSGRQFPNYSSELNVNALELEDSALYLCASISGSTDTQYFGPGTRLTVL.

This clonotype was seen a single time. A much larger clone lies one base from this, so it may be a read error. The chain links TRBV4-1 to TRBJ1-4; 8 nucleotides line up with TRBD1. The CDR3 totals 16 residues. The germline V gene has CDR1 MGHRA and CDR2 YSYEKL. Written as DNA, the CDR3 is TGCGCCAGCAGCCAAGAAGGGACAGGTGTTAATGAAAAACTGTCTTTT. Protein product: CASSQEGTGVNEKLSF.

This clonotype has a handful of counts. DNA of the CDR3: TGCAGCGTTGAAGGGGGGACAGCCTCTTCCTACGAGCAGTACTTC. This sequence encodes CSVEGGTASSYEQYF. The chain links TRBV29-1 to TRBJ2-7; TRBD1 matches at 7 bases. The CDR3 covers 15 residues. With V trimmed by 1 base and J by 1 base, 7 bases remained unmatched. Germline values: CDR1 SQVTM, CDR2 ANQGSEA.

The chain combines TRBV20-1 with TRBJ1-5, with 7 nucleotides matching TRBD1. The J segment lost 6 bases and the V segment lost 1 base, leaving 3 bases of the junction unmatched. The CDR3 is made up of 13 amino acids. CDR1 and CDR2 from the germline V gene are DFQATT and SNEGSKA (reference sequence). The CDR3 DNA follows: TGCAGTGCTAGAGCAGGGGGGGGTCAGCCCCAGCATTTT. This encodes CSARAGGGQPQHF.

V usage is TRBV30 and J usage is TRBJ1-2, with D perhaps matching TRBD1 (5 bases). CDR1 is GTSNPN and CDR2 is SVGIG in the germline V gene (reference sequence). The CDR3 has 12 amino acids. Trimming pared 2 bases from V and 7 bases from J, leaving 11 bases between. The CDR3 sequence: CAWSWGSGGYTF. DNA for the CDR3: TGTGCCTGGAGTTGGGGCTCGGGTGGCTACACCTTC.

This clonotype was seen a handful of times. The CDR3 sequence is CASSLDGTYNEQFF. CDR3 coding DNA: TGTGCCAGCAGCTTGGACGGTACCTACAATGAGCAGTTCTTC. The V and J genes are TRBV5-8 and TRBJ2-1; D ambiguous. This CDR3 has 14 amino acids. Deletions cut 0 bases from V and 2 bases from J, with 6 bases between. Per germline, CDR1 SGHTS and CDR2 YDEGEE.

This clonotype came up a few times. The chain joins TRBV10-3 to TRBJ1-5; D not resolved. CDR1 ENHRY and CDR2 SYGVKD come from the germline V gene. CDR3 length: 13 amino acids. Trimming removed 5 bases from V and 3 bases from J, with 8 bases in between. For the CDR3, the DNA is TGTGCCATCAGTACGGAAAACAATCAGCCCCAGCATTTT. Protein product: CAISTENNQPQHF.